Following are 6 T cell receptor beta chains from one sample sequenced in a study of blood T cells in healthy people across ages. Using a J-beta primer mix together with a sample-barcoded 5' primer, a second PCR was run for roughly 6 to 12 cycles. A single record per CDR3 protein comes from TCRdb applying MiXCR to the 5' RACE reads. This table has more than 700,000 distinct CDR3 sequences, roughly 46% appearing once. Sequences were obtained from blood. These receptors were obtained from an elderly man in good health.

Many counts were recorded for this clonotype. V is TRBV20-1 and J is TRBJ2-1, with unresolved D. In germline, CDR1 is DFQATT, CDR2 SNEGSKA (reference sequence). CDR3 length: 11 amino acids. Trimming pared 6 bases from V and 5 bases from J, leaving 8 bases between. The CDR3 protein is CSAESHNEQFF. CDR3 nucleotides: TGCAGTGCAGAGAGCCACAATGAGCAGTTCTTC.

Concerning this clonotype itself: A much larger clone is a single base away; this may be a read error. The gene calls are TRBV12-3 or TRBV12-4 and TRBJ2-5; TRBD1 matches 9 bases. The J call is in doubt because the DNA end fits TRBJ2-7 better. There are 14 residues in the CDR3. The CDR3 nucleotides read TGTGCCTGCACCCTACAGGGGGCCTACTACGAGCAGTACTTC. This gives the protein CACTLQGAYYEQYF.

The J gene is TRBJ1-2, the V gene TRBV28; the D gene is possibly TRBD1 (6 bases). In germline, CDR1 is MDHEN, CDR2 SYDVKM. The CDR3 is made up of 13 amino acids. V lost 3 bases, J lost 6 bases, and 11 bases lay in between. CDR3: CASSFRRGDGYTF. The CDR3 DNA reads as TGTGCCAGCAGTTTCCGCAGGGGCGATGGCTACACCTTC.

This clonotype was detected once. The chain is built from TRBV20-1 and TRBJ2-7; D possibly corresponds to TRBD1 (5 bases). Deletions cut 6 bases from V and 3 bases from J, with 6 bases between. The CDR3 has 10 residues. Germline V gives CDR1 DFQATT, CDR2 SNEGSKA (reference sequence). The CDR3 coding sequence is TGCAGTGCGGGGCGCTACGAGCAGTACTTC. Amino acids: CSAGRYEQYF.

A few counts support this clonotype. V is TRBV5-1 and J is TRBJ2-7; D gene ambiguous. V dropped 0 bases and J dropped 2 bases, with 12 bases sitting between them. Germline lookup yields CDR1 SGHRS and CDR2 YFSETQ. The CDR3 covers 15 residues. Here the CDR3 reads CASSLVQLRTYEQYF. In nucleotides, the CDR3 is TGCGCCAGCAGCTTGGTCCAGCTGAGAACCTACGAGCAGTACTTC.

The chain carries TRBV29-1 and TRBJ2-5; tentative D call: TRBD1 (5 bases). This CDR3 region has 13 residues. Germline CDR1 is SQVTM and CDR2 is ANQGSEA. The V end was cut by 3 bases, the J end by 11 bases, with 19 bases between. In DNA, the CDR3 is TGCAGCGTTGAGCCAGGGATGGTGAATGAGCAGTACTTC. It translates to CSVEPGMVNEQYF.